The 18 T cell receptor beta chains listed next were all sequenced from one sample in a study of T cell responses to AZD1222 COVID-19 vaccine. TCRdb's table, derived via immunoSEQ multiplex PCR, lists solely in-frame clones and lacks some. The sample contains roughly 56,000 clones, over 75% of which appear only once. The specimen comprised peripheral blood, sampled on day 0 of AZD1222 vaccination. All receptors derive from an adult in good health.

The rearrangement links TRBV18 to TRBJ2-1, with D uncertain. The CDR3 covers 12 residues. With 5 bases removed from V and 9 bases from J, the gap between germline ends came to 11 bases. The germline gives CDR1 KGHSH, CDR2 LQKENI. CDR3 sequence: CASSGRIGEQFF. CDR3 DNA sequence: TGTGCCAGCTCAGGGCGGATAGGTGAGCAGTTCTTC. Complete variable domain (other parts from reference TRBV18 and TRBJ2-1): NAGVMQNPRHLVRRRGQEARLRCSPMKGHSHVYWYRQLPEEGLKFMVYLQKENIIDESGMPKERFSAEFPKEGPSILRIQQVVRGDSAAYFCASSGRIGEQFFGPGTRLTVL.

This sequence joins TRBV7-2 and TRBJ2-5, with D possibly called TRBD1 or TRBD2 (6 bases each). The CDR3 has 13 amino acids. Per the germline V gene, CDR1 is SGHTA and CDR2 is FQGNSA. Trimming took off 2 bases at V and 5 bases at J, with 9 bases between the two ends. CDR3 DNA sequence: TGTGCCAGCAGCTTAAGGGGGGCGGAGACCCAGTACTTC. The encoded protein is CASSLRGAETQYF.

This clone was recorded a few times. This chain uses TRBV5-5 with TRBJ2-2, with 10 bases fitting TRBD1. After removal of 7 bases from V and 4 bases from J, the junction contained 7 bases not matched to a gene. Per germline, CDR1 SGHKS and CDR2 YYEKEE (reference sequence). There are 15 residues in the CDR3. The CDR3 coding sequence is TGTGCCAGCGTTGGGGACAGGGGCCTCACCGGGGAGCTGTTTTTT. It encodes CASVGDRGLTGELFF.

This clone was picked up one time. The chain has TRBV29-1 and TRBJ1-2; D uncertain. Germline V gene data show CDR1 as SQVTM and CDR2 as ANQGSEA. This CDR3 contains 13 residues. V lost 0 bases, J lost 9 bases, and 14 bases lay in between. In DNA, the CDR3 is TGCAGCGTTGAAGATCGGCCAGCGAGGAGCTACACCTTC. Amino acids: CSVEDRPARSYTF.

The chain links TRBV6-5 to TRBJ1-2, with 10 bases lining up with TRBD1. With 7 bases clipped from V and 6 bases from J, the junction kept 8 bases outside the gene matches. The CDR3 covers 14 residues. The germline CDR1 and CDR2 sequences are MNHEY and SVGAGI. The CDR3 region has the DNA TGTGCCAGCACCGGGACAGGGGACCCTAATGGCTACACCTTC. Its protein is CASTGTGDPNGYTF.

The chain recombines TRBV2 with TRBJ2-5, with TRBD2 identical over 10 bases. V lost 10 bases and J lost 4; bases outside the gene matches: 12. The CDR3 loop spans 15 amino acids. Germline CDR1 is SNHLY and CDR2 is FYNNEI. The CDR3 region is CATSPLLAGRETQYF. CDR3 bases: TGTGCCACCTCCCCCCTACTAGCGGGGCGAGAGACCCAGTACTTC.

The chain employs TRBV28 and TRBJ1-2; TRBD1 is a possible D gene (5 bases). The CDR3 totals 15 residues. V lost 8 bases and J lost 8, with 24 bases in between. CDR1 is MDHEN, CDR2 SYDVKM, per germline. This CDR3 reads CASEGQGIPSEGYTF. CDR3 nucleotide sequence: TGTGCCAGCGAAGGCCAGGGAATCCCTTCGGAGGGCTACACCTTC.

This chain uses TRBV12-3 or TRBV12-4 with TRBJ2-7; perhaps TRBD1 as D (7 bases). V gave up 7 bases and J gave up 4 bases, with 14 bases separating them. The CDR3 is 13 residues long. The CDR3 is CASKQGRFYEQYF. The CDR3 DNA reads as TGTGCCAGCAAACAGGGGAGGTTTTACGAGCAGTACTTC.

The V gene is TRBV11-2, the J gene TRBJ2-7; TRBD1 matches 10 bases. Germline V gene data show CDR1 as SGHAT and CDR2 as FQNNGV. V shed 5 bases and J 7 bases; nucleotides not matched to a gene: 5. The CDR3 is made up of 13 amino acids. The CDR3 coding sequence is TGTGCCAGCAGCCCGGGACAGGGGTTTGAGCAGTACTTC. Translating gives CASSPGQGFEQYF.

J is TRBJ2-3 and V is TRBV6-5; 8 bases are a match to TRBD2. Trimming cost V 3 bases and J 4 bases; bases outside gene matches: 6. From germline, CDR1 is MNHEY and CDR2 SVGAGI. This CDR3 spans 15 amino acids. The CDR3: CASSYSTSVPDTQYF. The CDR3, as DNA: TGTGCCAGCAGTTATTCGACTAGCGTCCCAGATACGCAGTATTTT.

The chain uses TRBV12-3 or TRBV12-4 and TRBJ2-7; the D is unclear. The germline V and J ends were trimmed by 2 bases and 4 bases, with 6 bases remaining between them. CDR3 size: 12 residues. The CDR3 region is CASSLRAYEQYF. CDR3 bases: TGTGCCAGCAGTTTAAGGGCGTACGAGCAGTACTTC.

The chain carries TRBV5-1 and TRBJ1-1; D gene uncertain. Germline CDR1 and CDR2: SGHRS and YFSETQ. The CDR3 extends over 15 amino acids. V dropped 0 bases and J dropped 0 bases, with 9 bases sitting between them. CDR3 protein: CASSLGMGMNTEAFF. The CDR3 DNA reads TGCGCCAGCAGCTTGGGAATGGGGATGAACACTGAAGCTTTCTTT.

V and J are TRBV9 and TRBJ1-6; no reliable D call. The CDR3 is made up of 15 amino acids. The V and J ends lost 1 base and 7 bases respectively, with 12 bases between them. Germline assignment: CDR1 SGDLS and CDR2 YYNGEE. CDR3 nucleotides: TGTGCCAGCAGCGTACTCGGGATAGGAAATTCACCCCTCCACTTT. This codes for CASSVLGIGNSPLHF. The full variable domain, completed using reference TRBV9 and TRBJ1-6, is DSGVTQTPKHLITATGQRVTLRCSPRSGDLSVYWYQQSLDQGLQFLIQYYNGEERAKGNILERFSAQQFPDLHSELNLSSLELGDSALYFCASSVLGIGNSPLHFGNGTRLTVT.

The chain has TRBV4-2 and TRBJ2-7; TRBD2 matches 8 bases. The CDR3 contains 15 residues. CDR1 LGHNA and CDR2 YNFKEQ come from the germline V gene. The ends lost 0 bases at V and 3 bases at J; junction bases unmatched: 4. Here the CDR3 reads CASSQEASGYYEQYF. In DNA form, the CDR3 reads TGTGCCAGCAGCCAAGAAGCTAGCGGGTACTACGAGCAGTACTTC.

Regarding this clone: Germline is not matched at one junction end, which may reflect a read error. The CDR3 nucleotides read TGTACCAGCACCCCCGAAGGACAGGGGATCACTGAAGCTTTCTTT. Protein: CTSTPEGQGITEAFF. This chain joins TRBV6-4 and TRBJ1-1, with 9 positions matching TRBD1. The CDR3 is made up of 15 amino acids. Germline V lookup: CDR1 MRHNA, CDR2 SNTAGT.

The chain has TRBV10-3 and TRBJ2-7; the D call may be TRBD1 or TRBD2 (5 bases each). V lost 0 bases and J lost 0, with 12 bases in between. Germline V CDR1 and CDR2: ENHRY, SYGVKD. This CDR3 is built from 16 residues. This CDR3 reads CAISESGTRSSYEQYF. CDR3 bases: TGTGCCATCAGTGAGTCCGGGACCAGGAGCTCCTACGAGCAGTACTTC.

This chain connects TRBV6-5 to TRBJ1-2; D uncertain. The germline CDR1 and CDR2 sequences are MNHEY and SVGAGI. The CDR3 spans 10 residues. Trimming took off 7 bases at V and 4 bases at J, with 4 bases between the two ends. The CDR3, as DNA: TGTGCCAGCATGCGCTATGGCTACACCTTC. Translation: CASMRYGYTF.

The chain has TRBV11-3 and TRBJ1-3; 7 bases are shared with TRBD1. V trimming: 5 bases; J trimming: 0 bases; junction bases outside the gene matches: 4. Germline CDR1 reads SGHNT; CDR2 reads YENEEA. CDR3 length: 15 amino acids. This CDR3 is CASSPGTASGNTIYF. The DNA for the CDR3 is TGTGCCAGCAGCCCCGGGACAGCCTCTGGAAACACCATATATTTT.